This T cell receptor beta chain stems from a study of blood T cell repertoires in COVID-19. Study-wide context: Sample material is recorded as cDNA or gDNA derived from T cells, B-cell-depleted T cells, or PBMCs.

Germline CDR1 SEHNR, CDR2 FQNEAQ (reference sequence). The CDR3 length is 15 residues. V lost 5 bases and J lost 2; bases outside the gene matches: 6. In the authors' workflow: Reference gene primer amplification in the assay estimated nucleated cell counts. TCRdb's table, derived via immunoSEQ multiplex PCR, lists solely in-frame clones and lacks some. V, J and clone size reflect that table, while D and trimming were determined from the DNA. The data hold about 65,000 clones, with 70% to 85% observed a single time. The genes are TRBV7-9 and TRBJ2-3; 8 nucleotides align to TRBD2. The receptor's source is a human donor in a cohort sampled during active COVID-19. What was sequenced was peripheral blood. CDR3 protein: CASSETGGHTDTQYF. CDR3 DNA: TGTGCCAGCAGCGAAACGGGGGGGCACACAGATACGCAGTATTTT.